The following is a TCR beta chain sequence with its context. Antigen specificity is unknown. These data are taken from a study of cytomegalovirus exposure and HLA in healthy donors. V was cut by 1 base and J by 4 bases, with 7 bases left in between. CDR3 length equals 13 residues. The germline gives CDR1 SEHNR, CDR2 FQNEAQ (reference sequence). Study-wide results and caveats: Other equally common chains were less clonally expanded than HLA-associated TCR beta chains, a later analysis showed.

Vbeta (60) and Jbeta (13) primers were used in the PCR. Libraries were prepared by immunoSEQ multiplex PCR; TCRdb keeps only in-frame clonotypes and omits some of them. The sample includes more than 95,000 clones, 75% to 85% of them seen just once. Sequencing input: PBMCs. This TCR derives from a man aged 25-45 years in good health and CMV-seropositive. The chain joins TRBV7-9 to TRBJ2-5; D may be TRBD1 (6 bases). CDR3 residues: CASSLGGGETQYF. The CDR3, as DNA: TGTGCCAGCAGCTTAGGAGGGGGAGAGACCCAGTACTTC.